Reported below is one T cell receptor (beta chain). Its antigen is currently unknown. CDR3 length: 15 amino acids. V gave up 2 bases and J gave up 5 bases, with 12 bases separating them. Germline-derived CDR1 and CDR2 are SGHDN and FVKESK. PBMCs were isolated at a quantity of at least 7 million per sample. The data were obtained in a study of blood T cells in healthy people across ages. Across the study: Template switching captured about one barcoded beta molecule per two T cells.

Study-level points and caveats: Long-lived and aged donors differed, with more naive CD4+ cells and higher diversity in the long-lived. Estimates of total diversity, which came from one million sequenced T cells, were considered to be underestimates.

Primers used in a second PCR of roughly 7 to 11 cycles were a sample-barcoded 5' primer and a J-beta primer mix. One entry per CDR3 protein, called by TCRdb with MiXCR from the 5' RACE reads. The sample lists 1,500,000 or so distinct CDR3 sequences; approximately 63% were seen once. The source is a man between 18 and 35 years old in good health. Sequencing was done on a sample of blood. This sequence joins TRBV14 and TRBJ1-4; D unclear. CDR3 in amino acids: CASSQIWGPNEKLFF. In nucleotides, the CDR3 is TGTGCCAGCAGCCAAATCTGGGGTCCCAATGAAAAACTGTTTTTT.